Listed below are T cell receptor beta chains from one sample, sequenced in a study of blood T cells in healthy people across ages. Via MiXCR, TCRdb re-called the 5' RACE reads, giving one row per CDR3 protein. Of approximately 800,000 distinct CDR3 sequences listed, 25% to 30% were seen once; the top ten hold roughly 3.1%. In addition, the sample was reused for a study of T cells of mothers and their children.

Sequences were obtained from blood. These receptors originate from a boy between 10 and 17 years old in good health. Both conserved end residues are part of each CDR3. The D gene is left open where the match is weak. Clone sizes are given selectively: once, few, many, or a class where the clone is expanded.

J	size	D	V	DNA	CDR3
TRBJ1-2	few	-	TRBV6-5	TGTGCCAGCAGTTACTCGGAGGGCGGCTATGGCTACACCTTC	CASSYSEGGYGYTF
TRBJ2-2	-	TRBD1	TRBV19	TGTGCCAGTAGTAGTCAGGGGGTGAACACCGGGGAGCTGTTTTTT	CASSSQGVNTGELFF
TRBJ2-5	few	-	TRBV5-1	TGCGCCAGCAGCTTGGATTTTAGCGTAGAGACCCAGTACTTC	CASSLDFSVETQYF
TRBJ2-5	-	TRBD2	TRBV18	TGTGCCAGCTCATCTGGTGCTCTAGCGGTACAAGAGACCCAGTACTTC	CASSSGALAVQETQYF
TRBJ1-1	-	-	TRBV7-2	TGTGCCAGCAGCCGGGTACAGGGCACTGAAGCTTTCTTT	CASSRVQGTEAFF
TRBJ2-7	-	-	TRBV30	TGTGCCTGGTCAATTACCGGGACACCCTGGGTAGAGCAGTACTTC	CAWSITGTPWVEQYF
TRBJ1-4	-	-	TRBV28	TGTGCCAGCAGTTTAGTTGCCGGGATTGAAAAACTGTTTTTT	CASSLVAGIEKLFF
TRBJ2-5	few	-	TRBV9	TGTGCCAGCAGCCCCACTACAGGAGATTTCGGACGAGAGACCCAGTACTTC	CASSPTTGDFGRETQYF
TRBJ2-5	-	-	TRBV12-5	TGTGCTAGTGGTTTGGGGGGGGAAGAGACCCAGTACTTC	CASGLGGEETQYF
TRBJ2-7	few	-	TRBV3-1	TGTGCCAGCCAGTCGCAGGAGACCTCCTACGAGCAGTACTTC	CASQSQETSYEQYF
TRBJ2-4	-	-	TRBV7-9	TGTGCCAGCAGCTTAGGGTCTGGGCTAGCCAAAAACATTCAGTACTTC	CASSLGSGLAKNIQYF
TRBJ1-1	few	-	TRBV10-3	TGTGCCATCAGTGACCGAGGGGCGAACACTGAAGCTTTCTTT	CAISDRGANTEAFF